These 12 T cell receptor beta chains were all obtained from the same sample, sequenced in a study of T-cell reconstitution after alpha-beta-depleted transplantation in children. Preparation of the TCRbeta library was carried out with unique molecular identifiers. TCRdb ran MiXCR on the PCR reads and lists one entry per CDR3 protein. The data show about 340,000 distinct CDR3 sequences, around 15% seen once. The material sequenced was PBMCs, mostly from graft donor cells, taken 360 days after TCRalphabeta/CD19-depleted stem cell transplant. These receptors were obtained from a male patient aged 2 to 10 who had a stem cell transplant for acute lymphoblastic leukemia, so the T cells may come from the graft donor.

This clonotype was picked up many times. The gene calls are TRBV20-1 and TRBJ1-3; maybe TRBD1 (5 bases). Germline V gives CDR1 DFQATT, CDR2 SNEGSKA (reference sequence). The V end was cut by 5 bases, the J end by 0 bases, with 14 bases between. CDR3 length equals 15 residues. CDR3: CSASGRTFSGNTIYF. As DNA, the CDR3 is TGCAGTGCTTCAGGGCGGACCTTCTCTGGAAACACCATATATTTT.

This clonotype turned up a few times. The genes are TRBV10-3 and TRBJ2-2, with 7 bases identical to TRBD2. J was trimmed by 0 bases and V by 11 bases; bases with no gene match: 12. Germline CDR1 and CDR2: ENHRY and SYGVKD. This CDR3 has 16 amino acids. The CDR3 is CAVLDGRASNTGELFF. CDR3 in DNA: TGTGCCGTCCTAGATGGGAGGGCCTCGAACACCGGGGAGCTGTTTTTT.

This clonotype turned up a few times. The chain couples TRBV29-1 to TRBJ2-5; the match to TRBD2 covers 8 bases. Trimming at V came to 0 bases and at J to 5 bases, leaving 5 bases not matched to a gene. The CDR3 length is 14 residues. Per the germline V gene, CDR1 is SQVTM and CDR2 is ANQGSEA. CDR3 DNA sequence: TGCAGCGTTGAAGATCGACTAGCGAGGGAGACCCAGTACTTC. Its protein product is CSVEDRLARETQYF.

A few counts support this clonotype. The chain is built from TRBV29-1 and TRBJ2-5, with D possibly being TRBD2 (5 bases). CDR3 length: 12 residues. V shed 4 bases and J shed 5 bases, with 11 bases lying between them. Per the germline V gene, CDR1 is SQVTM and CDR2 is ANQGSEA. CDR3 amino acids: CSVGGSVETQYF. The CDR3, as DNA: TGCAGCGTTGGAGGGAGTGTGGAGACCCAGTACTTC.

This clonotype occurred a few times. The V and J genes are TRBV12-3 or TRBV12-4 and TRBJ2-1; 7 bases are shared with TRBD2. This CDR3 comprises 16 residues. The V segment lost 3 bases and the J segment 4 bases; nucleotides outside the gene matches: 9. The CDR3 nucleotides are TGTGCCAGCAGTTTCCGGCTAGCGGCTCATTACAATGAGCAGTTCTTC. This translates into CASSFRLAAHYNEQFF.

The V gene is TRBV19, the J gene TRBJ2-3; possible D gene TRBD1, 5 bases. The CDR3 runs 15 residues. Trimming cost V 5 bases and J 0 bases, with 12 bases left between them. CDR1 and CDR2 from the germline V gene are LNHDA and SQIVND (reference sequence). The CDR3 region has the DNA TGTGCCAGTAGTTCTGGACACCCCAGCACAGATACGCAGTATTTT. As protein: CASSSGHPSTDTQYF.

This clonotype was recorded many times. This chain joins TRBV7-3 and TRBJ1-1; D gene unclear. V was cut by 6 bases and J by 3 bases, with 11 bases left in between. Germline CDR1 and CDR2: SGHTA and FQGTGA. The CDR3 sequence is 13 residues long. The CDR3 nucleotides are TGTGCCAGCAGGGTTAGGCGGGACACTGAAGCTTTCTTT. This codes for CASRVRRDTEAFF.

This clonotype showed up just a few times. V gene TRBV9 combines with J gene TRBJ2-1; 8 bases fit TRBD2. Germline V gene lookup returns CDR1 SGDLS and CDR2 YYNGEE. The CDR3 spans 16 residues. The junction had 2 bases not matched to a gene; V was cut back by 0 bases and J by 0 bases. Here the CDR3 DNA reads TGTGCCAGCAGCGTAGCGGGAGGGCACTCCTACAATGAGCAGTTCTTC. Translated, it gives CASSVAGGHSYNEQFF.

This clonotype has only a few counts. The chain employs TRBV27 and TRBJ2-7; 7 bases fit TRBD1. CDR3 length: 13 residues. Looked up from germline, CDR1 is MNHEY and CDR2 is SMNVEV (reference sequence). The trim removed 6 bases at V and 4 bases at J, leaving 6 bases unmatched. CDR3 in DNA: TGTGCCAGCAGCACGGGACAGCTGTACGAGCAGTACTTC. It specifies CASSTGQLYEQYF.

This clonotype has just a few counts. The chain couples TRBV6-1 to TRBJ2-7; possibly TRBD1 for D (5 bases). The CDR3 runs 15 residues. Germline lookup yields CDR1 MNHNS and CDR2 SASEGT. The germline V and J ends were trimmed by 8 bases and 4 bases, with 21 bases remaining between them. DNA for the CDR3: TGTGCCAGCGGGGCCGGTCAAGGGATCCCTTACGAGCAGTACTTC. It codes for CASGAGQGIPYEQYF.

The V and J genes are TRBV19 and TRBJ2-1, with D possibly being TRBD2 (5 bases). V lost 6 bases, J lost 10 bases, and 13 bases lay in between. This CDR3 has 12 residues. Looked up from germline, CDR1 is LNHDA and CDR2 is SQIVND (reference sequence). CDR3 protein: CASSLRADEQFF. The CDR3 DNA is TGTGCCAGTAGCCTGAGGGCGGACGAGCAGTTCTTC.

This clonotype was counted at least ten times. The chain recombines TRBV4-3 with TRBJ2-1, with D possibly being TRBD2 (6 bases). The V gene's germline CDR1 is LGHNA and CDR2 YSLEER. Trimming shortened V by 3 bases and J by 6 bases, and 12 bases separated the two germline ends. The CDR3 is made up of 14 amino acids. CDR3 nucleotide sequence: TGCGCCAGCAGCCACGGGCGGGATGGCAATGAGCAGTTCTTC. Translation gives CASSHGRDGNEQFF.